This TCR beta chain is drawn from a study of graft-versus-host responses after intestinal transplantation. Profiled with immunoSEQ multiplex PCR; TCRdb holds only in-frame clones, not every one. The sample lists around 1,900 clones, less than 90% seen once, with approximately 18% in the top ten. CDR1 and CDR2 (germline): SQVTM, ANQGSEA. With 2 bases clipped from V and 0 bases from J, the junction kept 11 bases outside the gene matches. The CDR3 covers 17 residues. Intraepithelial and lamina propria lymphocytes were released after the graft tissue was processed. Source: ileum tissue, taken approximately 69 days after transplant. The chain is built from TRBV29-1 and TRBJ2-3; 7 positions agree with TRBD1. The receptor's source is a human patient who received an intestinal transplant, so some T cells may come from the graft donor. The CDR3 DNA reads TGCAGCGTTGAATTTCGGTCGACAGGGAGAAGCACAGATACGCAGTATTTT. It is translated as CSVEFRSTGRSTDTQYF.